This T cell receptor beta chain was profiled in a study of blood T cell repertoires in COVID-19 (TCRdb year 2020). Notes on the research overall: Samples covering the acute and convalescent phases of COVID-19 were provided by collaborators in the United States, Italy and Spain. A de-identified subject ID, COVID-19 status, age in years and sex were almost always included in the sample metadata. Where HLA class I and class II types were available, the types were taken from metadata supplied by the sample provider, not from assay-based typing. Samples were obtained from the ongoing ImmuneRACE study (first 160 participants) and from some 1,300 subjects provided by 6 global collaborators. The material from the prospective study consisted of cDNA or gDNA derived from T cells, B-cell-depleted T cells, or PBMCs. Deeply sampled blood TCRbeta repertoires from subjects exposed to, actively infected with, or recovered from COVID-19 were included in the dataset. The repertoires were released in a freely available public database meant as a resource for research on the immune response to SARS-CoV-2. Overall study outcomes, separate from this receptor: Clinical and demographic metadata were provided uncurated, with the amount varying by source and participant.

Each collaborating institution followed its own protocols to collect whole blood in K2EDTA tubes. Collaborator samples were shipped for TCRbeta analysis as frozen whole blood, isolated PBMCs, or DNA extracted from either sample type. Including cysteine and phenylalanine, the CDR3 has 16 amino acids. Only CDR3 DNA is held: 48 bases, read in frame from base 1. Reading the germline V gene gives CDR1 SGHTS and CDR2 YDEGEE. Germline trimming amounts to 2 bases on V and 4 bases on J, with 8 as the count of junction bases outside the gene matches. With regard to this clone: No cognate antigen has been identified for it. The sample holds no much larger clone one base away, and base qualities are not on file.

TCRbeta CDR3 regions were amplified from genomic DNA using the immunoSEQ Assay, a bias-controlled multiplex PCR. On the authors' methods: The number of nucleated cells in each sample was estimated by amplification of reference gene primers within the assay. Sequence reads were collapsed and filtered to measure the absolute abundance of every unique TCRbeta CDR3 rearrangement. For each sample, productive Simpson clonality was calculated by taking the square root of Simpson's diversity index across productive rearrangements. TCRdb obtained this table from immuneACCESS and retained in-frame rearrangements with V and J assigned. These tables miss some clones; where compared with another copy, unresolved V genes account for less than half of the shortfall, and the remainder is unexplained. V and J calls and clone size come straight from that table; D and trimming were deduced from the DNA. The sample table records about 80,000 clones; roughly four fifths of these occur just once. The top ten clones comprise around 9.3% of the sample.

The chain was built from TRBV5-8 and TRBJ2-2; 7 central bases correspond to TRBD1. Sequencing was done on a sample of peripheral blood. The source is a man between 60 and 75 years old with acute or convalescent COVID-19. The nucleotide sequence reads TGTGCCAGCAGCTTATACAGGGGAGTGGGCACCGGGGAGCTGTTTTTT. This sequence encodes CASSLYRGVGTGELFF.